Each of the 14 T cell receptor beta chains below was sequenced from the same sample in a study of T cells in Graves' hyperthyroidism and ophthalmopathy. The investigators amplified TCR beta CDR3 regions from RNA transcripts. First-round RT-PCR targeting the TCR CDR3 was performed with the HTBI primer set. TCRdb redid the calling of the multiplex PCR reads with MiXCR, one entry per CDR3 protein. The repertoire holds some 560,000 distinct CDR3 sequences, around 13% seen once, with approximately 15% in the top ten. The sample was blood. Receptors originate from a woman between 40 and 50 years old with Graves' hyperthyroidism.

The chain links TRBV12-3 or TRBV12-4 to TRBJ2-5, with a weak D call TRBD2 (6 bases). The CDR3 is 15 residues long. Deletions cut 5 bases from V and 2 bases from J, with 15 bases between. The CDR3, as DNA: TGTGCCAGCAGTACTTCCGCGGGGCTTCAAGAGACCCAGTACTTC. Protein: CASSTSAGLQETQYF.

V gene TRBV19 combines with J gene TRBJ1-5; possibly TRBD1 for D (5 bases). Germline V gene data show CDR1 as LNHDA and CDR2 as SQIVND (reference sequence). CDR3 length: 13 residues. V shed 6 bases and J shed 7 bases, with 13 bases lying between them. Here the CDR3 reads CASSREGWQPQHF. Written as DNA, the CDR3 is TGTGCCAGTAGCAGGGAGGGCTGGCAGCCCCAGCATTTT.

Ten or more counts support this clonotype. The CDR3 nucleotides are TGTGCCTGGAGTGTCGGACAGAAGGGTCATGAAAAACTGTTTTTT. Protein: CAWSVGQKGHEKLFF. This sequence joins TRBV30 and TRBJ1-4; D possibly corresponds to TRBD1 (6 bases). The CDR3 covers 15 residues. V lost 0 bases and J 6 bases, leaving 14 bases between the germline ends. The germline V gene has CDR1 GTSNPN and CDR2 SVGIG (reference sequence).

A word on this clonotype: A much larger clone lies a single base off, so this may be a read error. The chain carries TRBV11-2 and TRBJ1-1, with TRBD1 matching over 7 bases. The CDR3 covers 14 residues. The germline V gene has CDR1 SGHAT and CDR2 FQNNGV. The CDR3 spells CANSSQGVSTEAFF. CDR3 sequence (DNA): TGTGCCAACAGCTCCCAGGGGGTGTCCACTGAAGCTTTCTTT.

The chain has TRBV6-2 or TRBV6-3 and TRBJ1-1; perhaps TRBD1 as D (6 bases). Germline CDR1 MNHEY, CDR2 SVGEGT. The CDR3 contains 13 residues. Trimming shortened V by 8 bases and J by 7 bases, and 17 bases separated the two germline ends. The CDR3 DNA follows: TGTGCCAGCCAGTCGGGGGCCCAGGGTGAAGCTTTCTTT. Translating it yields CASQSGAQGEAFF.

This clonotype appeared many times. The chain couples TRBV11-3 to TRBJ2-3; TRBD2 matches 12 bases. The CDR3 runs to 14 residues. Germline values: CDR1 SGHNT, CDR2 YENEEA. J lost 5 bases, V lost 7 bases, and 4 bases had no gene match. The CDR3 DNA reads as TGTGCCAGCACTTGGGGACTAGCGGGAGATACGCAGTATTTT. This encodes CASTWGLAGDTQYF.

There are many counts of this clonotype. The genes are TRBV9 and TRBJ1-1, with D unclear. Trimming shortened V by 0 bases and J by 1 base, and 4 bases separated the two germline ends. CDR1 and CDR2 (germline): SGDLS, YYNGEE. The CDR3 has 13 amino acids. Here the CDR3 reads CASSVDRNTEAFF. The CDR3 nucleotides read TGTGCCAGCAGCGTAGACAGGAACACTGAAGCTTTCTTT.

On this clonotype: Since a much larger clone is just one base distant, this may be a read error. This chain joins TRBV12-3 or TRBV12-4 and TRBJ1-6, with a possible D match to TRBD1 (5 bases). CDR3 length equals 16 residues. Between the trimmed V and J ends, which lost 3 bases and 7 bases, there was a span of 16 bases. CDR3 residues: CASSLNGAGTNSPLHF. The DNA of the CDR3 is TGTGCCAGCAGTTTGAATGGTGCAGGGACGAATTCACCCCTCCACTTT.

Only one count was recorded for this clonotype. The gene calls are TRBV7-8 and TRBJ1-1, with D possibly matching TRBD1 (6 bases). This CDR3 has 19 residues. The germline CDR1 and CDR2 sequences are SGHVS and FQNEAQ. V was trimmed by 5 bases and J by 1 base, leaving 26 bases between them. The CDR3 nucleotides read TGTGCCAGCAGCCAACACGCGACGAGCCAGGGGCTCGGGAACACTGAAGCTTTCTTT. It specifies CASSQHATSQGLGNTEAFF. Using reference TRBV7-8 and TRBJ1-1 for the parts outside the CDR3, the full variable domain is GAGVSQSPRYKVAKRGQDVALRCDPISGHVSLFWYQQALGQGPEFLTYFQNEAQLDKSGLPSDRFFAERPEGSVSTLKIQRTQQEDSAVYLCASSQHATSQGLGNTEAFFGQGTRLTVV.

This clonotype was counted many times. V and J are TRBV13 and TRBJ2-7; TRBD2 matches at 10 bases. Germline V gene sequence: CDR1 PRHDT, CDR2 FYEKMQ (reference sequence). The CDR3 loop spans 15 amino acids. With V trimmed by 1 base and J by 2 bases, 2 bases remained unmatched. The CDR3 DNA sequence: TGTGCCAGCAGCTTAGAAGCGGGAGGGGCCTACGAGCAGTACTTC. Translated, it gives CASSLEAGGAYEQYF.

This chain links TRBV6-1 with TRBJ1-1, with 10 positions matching TRBD1. The length of the CDR3 is 13 residues. The V and J ends lost 6 bases and 4 bases, in that order; junction bases with no gene match: 2. Per germline, CDR1 MNHNS and CDR2 SASEGT. The CDR3 loop is CASRGTGATEAFF. The DNA for the CDR3 is TGTGCCAGCAGAGGGACAGGGGCCACTGAAGCTTTCTTT.

This clonotype was recorded a few times. CDR3 DNA: TGTGCCAGCAGCCTGGGACTAGTGGGCAATGAGCAGTTCTTC. Encoded protein: CASSLGLVGNEQFF. V usage is TRBV7-6 and J usage is TRBJ2-1, with 8 bases identical to TRBD2. The V gene's germline CDR1 is SGHVS and CDR2 FNYEAQ. The CDR3 extends over 14 amino acids. Losses at the gene ends were 5 bases for V and 6 bases for J; bases not matched to a gene: 6.

For this clonotype: This may come from a read error, since a much larger clone is one base off. The chain couples TRBV6-1 to TRBJ2-3; 7 bases line up with TRBD2. This CDR3 is 15 amino acids long. Trimming took 4 bases from V and 3 from J; bases not matched to a gene: 7. Germline-derived CDR1 and CDR2 are MNHNS and SASEGT. CDR3 loop: CASSGLRGGTDTQYF. CDR3 sequence (DNA): TGTGCCAGCAGTGGTCTGCGGGGAGGGACAGATACGCAGTATTTT.

This clonotype was seen a few times. This chain joins TRBV10-2 and TRBJ2-5; D gene unclear. V was trimmed by 1 base and J by 5 bases, leaving 20 bases between them. Germline V gene lookup returns CDR1 WSHSY and CDR2 SAAADI. The CDR3 extends over 17 amino acids. The CDR3 DNA reads as TGCGCCAGCAGTGAGTTCGGGTTAGGGTTATCACTTGAGACCCAGTACTTC. This translates into CASSEFGLGLSLETQYF.